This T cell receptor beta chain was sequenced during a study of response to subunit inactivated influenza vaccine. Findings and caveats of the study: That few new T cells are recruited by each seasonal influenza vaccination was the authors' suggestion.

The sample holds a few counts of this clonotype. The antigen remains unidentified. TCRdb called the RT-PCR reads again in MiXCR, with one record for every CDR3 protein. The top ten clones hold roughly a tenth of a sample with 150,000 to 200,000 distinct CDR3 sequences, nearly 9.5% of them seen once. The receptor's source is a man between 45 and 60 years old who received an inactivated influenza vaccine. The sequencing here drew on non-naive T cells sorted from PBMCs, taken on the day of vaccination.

CDR3 in amino acids: CATTGTSGGRNTGELFF. DNA for the CDR3: TGTGCCACCACCGGGACTAGCGGGGGGCGAAACACCGGGGAGCTGTTTTTT. The chain carries TRBV24-1 and TRBJ2-2, with 15 bases fitting TRBD2. V was pared by 8 bases and J by 2 bases, with 5 bases of the junction left unmatched. This CDR3 is built from 17 residues. Per the germline V gene, CDR1 is KGHDR and CDR2 is SFDVKD.